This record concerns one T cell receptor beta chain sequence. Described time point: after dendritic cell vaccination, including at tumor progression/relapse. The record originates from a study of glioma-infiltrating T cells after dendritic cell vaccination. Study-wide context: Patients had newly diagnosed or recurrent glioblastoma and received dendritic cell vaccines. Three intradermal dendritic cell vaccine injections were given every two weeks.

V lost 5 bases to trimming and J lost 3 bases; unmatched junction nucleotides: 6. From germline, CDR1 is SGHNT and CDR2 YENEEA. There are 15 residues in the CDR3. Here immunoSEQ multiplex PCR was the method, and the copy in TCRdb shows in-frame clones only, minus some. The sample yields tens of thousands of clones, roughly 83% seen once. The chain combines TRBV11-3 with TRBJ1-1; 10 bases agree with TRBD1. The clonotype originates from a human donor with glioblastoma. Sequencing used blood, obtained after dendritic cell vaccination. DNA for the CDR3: TGTGCCAGCAGCCTACACGGACAGGGGGACACTGAAGCTTTCTTT. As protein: CASSLHGQGDTEAFF.